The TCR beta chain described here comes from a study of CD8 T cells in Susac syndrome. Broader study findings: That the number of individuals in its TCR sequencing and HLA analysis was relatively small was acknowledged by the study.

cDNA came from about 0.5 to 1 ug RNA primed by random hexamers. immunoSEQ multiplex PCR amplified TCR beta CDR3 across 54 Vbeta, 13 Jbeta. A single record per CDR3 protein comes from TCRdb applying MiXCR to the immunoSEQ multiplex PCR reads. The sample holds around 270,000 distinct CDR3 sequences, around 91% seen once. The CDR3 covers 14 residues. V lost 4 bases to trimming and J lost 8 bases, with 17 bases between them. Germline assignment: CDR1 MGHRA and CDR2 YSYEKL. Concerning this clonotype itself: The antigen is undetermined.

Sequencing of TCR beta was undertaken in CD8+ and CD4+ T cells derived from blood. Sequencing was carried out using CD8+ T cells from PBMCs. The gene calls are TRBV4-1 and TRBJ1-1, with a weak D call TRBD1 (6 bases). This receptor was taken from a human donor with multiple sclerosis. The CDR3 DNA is TGCGCCAGCAGCCCTACTCCGGGACATACGGAAGCTTTCTTT. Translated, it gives CASSPTPGHTEAFF.